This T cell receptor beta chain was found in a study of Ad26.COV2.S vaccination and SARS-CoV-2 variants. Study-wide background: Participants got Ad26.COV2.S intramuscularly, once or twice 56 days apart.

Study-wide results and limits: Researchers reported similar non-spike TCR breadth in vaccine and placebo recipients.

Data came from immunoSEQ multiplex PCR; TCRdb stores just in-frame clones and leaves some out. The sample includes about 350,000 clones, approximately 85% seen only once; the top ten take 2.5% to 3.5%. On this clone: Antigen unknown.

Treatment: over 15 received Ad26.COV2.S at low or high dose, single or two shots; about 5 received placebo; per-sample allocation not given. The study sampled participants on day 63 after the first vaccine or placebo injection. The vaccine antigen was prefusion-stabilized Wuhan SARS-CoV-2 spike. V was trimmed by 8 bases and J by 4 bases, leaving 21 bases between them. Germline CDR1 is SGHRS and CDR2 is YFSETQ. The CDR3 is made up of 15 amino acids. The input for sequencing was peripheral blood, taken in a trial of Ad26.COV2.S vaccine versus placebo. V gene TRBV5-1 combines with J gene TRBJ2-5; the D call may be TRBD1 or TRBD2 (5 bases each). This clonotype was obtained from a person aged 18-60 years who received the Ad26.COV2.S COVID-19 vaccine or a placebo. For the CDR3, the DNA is TGCGCCAGTAACCCAGGGCGGGCAGGGATAGAGACCCAGTACTTC. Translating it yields CASNPGRAGIETQYF.